This T cell receptor (beta chain) was observed in a study of shared clonotypes between healthy human individuals. Sequenced by immunoSEQ multiplex PCR; TCRdb stores in-frame clones only, minus some. The sample comprises 1.5 million to 2.5 million clones, approximately 95% of which are singletons, and less than 1.5% rests with the top ten. CD8 cells regarded as naive lacked CD45RO, were positively chosen for CCR7, and omitted terminally differentiated effector memory CD45RA+ cells. HIV-negative, healthy adults without recent acute infections or vaccinations were the donors. About this clone itself: The antigen remains unidentified.

Germline lookup yields CDR1 LNHDA and CDR2 SQIVND (reference sequence). The CDR3 extends over 13 amino acids. V lost 5 bases, J lost 10 bases, and 12 bases lay in between. Study results and caveats: Against clonotypes common to all four donors, non-shared ones had lower generation probabilities.

Specimen: naive CD8+ T cells sorted from blood. The receptor comes from a young man in good health. V usage is TRBV19 and J usage is TRBJ1-6, with a possible D match to TRBD1 (5 bases). CDR3 region: CASSPGAGSPLHF. The CDR3 DNA follows: TGTGCCAGTAGTCCTGGGGCCGGCTCACCCCTCCACTTT.